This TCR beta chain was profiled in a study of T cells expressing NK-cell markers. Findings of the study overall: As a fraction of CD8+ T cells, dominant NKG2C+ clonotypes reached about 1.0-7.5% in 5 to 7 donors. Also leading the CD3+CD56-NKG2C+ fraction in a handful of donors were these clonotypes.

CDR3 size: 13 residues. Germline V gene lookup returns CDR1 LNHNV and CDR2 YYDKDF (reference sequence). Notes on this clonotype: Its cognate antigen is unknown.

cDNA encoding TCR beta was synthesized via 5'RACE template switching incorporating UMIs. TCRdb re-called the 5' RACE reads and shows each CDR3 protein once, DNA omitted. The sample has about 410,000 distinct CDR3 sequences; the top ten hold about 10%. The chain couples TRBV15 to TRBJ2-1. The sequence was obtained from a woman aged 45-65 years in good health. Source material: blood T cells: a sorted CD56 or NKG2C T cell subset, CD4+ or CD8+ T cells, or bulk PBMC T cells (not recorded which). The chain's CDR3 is CATSRTVESEQFF.